This TCR beta chain was identified during a study of beta chain features in type 1 diabetes (dated by TCRdb to between 2017 and 2018). Some background on the complete study: Mean age, gender distribution, total cell number and subset yield did not differ between patients and healthy donors. A total of 85 million to 140 million sorted cells were examined across all samples, and the number of cells per subset was strongly correlated with RNA yield. The study compared TCRB repertoires of sorted circulating CD4+ T cell subsets between recently diagnosed type 1 diabetes patients and matched healthy donors. Regulatory and stem cell-like memory subsets were isolated from only 8 patients and roughly eight healthy donors, whereas naive and central memory subsets came from all 28 donors. The full study reports these points: In all four CD4+ subsets, TCRB CDR3 length was moderately but significantly shorter in type 1 diabetes patients. Shorter templates might have been favored by PCR, but patient and control samples were amplified and corrected together, so both groups would have been affected equally by any skew. Naive, central memory and regulatory TCRB repertoires appeared to be more alike among patients than among healthy donors. Because small numbers of individuals were included in the HLA sub-analyses, any influence of HLA type on TCRB rearrangement was left unresolved. Fewer insertions and more nucleotide deletions at VDJ recombination sites were observed in patients with type 1 diabetes, implying thymic rearrangement abnormalities. Because cDNA rather than genomic DNA was sequenced, highly expressing activated cells could have been over-represented, although no difference in activation and CD3 levels was found between groups.

From each donor, a single peripheral blood sample of approximately 110 mL on average was drawn into heparinised tubes. A BD FACSAria II and a panel including CD45RO, CCR7, CD25, CD127, CD95 and CD27 were used to sort naive, central memory, regulatory and stem cell-like memory CD4+ T cells. A purity above 98% was achieved for all sorted populations. PBMCs were separated immediately by Lymphoprep density gradient centrifugation and were stained directly, without being cultured. So that batch effects would be minimized, each experiment stained and sorted samples in pairs, pairing one healthy donor with one patient. The entire isolated RNA was reverse transcribed using the High Capacity cDNA Reverse Transcription Kit, and thus expressed TCRB transcripts were sequenced. Deep immunoSEQ sequencing was performed on naive, central memory and regulatory T cell samples, with an average of about 3.57 million total reads per sample. Sorted cells were lysed in RLT buffer, and RNA was extracted using DNase-treated RNeasy Micro or Mini kits according to cell number. Each cell subset was processed separately to prevent cross-contamination, with patient and healthy donor samples processed together. TCRB sequences were amplified from cDNA with the immunoSEQ multiplex PCR, producing 87-bp fragments spanning the CDR3 region. Amplicons were sequenced on the Illumina HiSeq platform. As for how the authors treated the data: PCR bias was corrected computationally using synthetic template baselines, and reads within Hamming distance 2 were collapsed, with unmergeable singletons discarded. Reads were aligned to IMGT to assign V, D and J genes, CDR3 length, and insertions or deletions at six rearrangement sites. Within each subset, clonotype counts were normalized to sorted cell number, after which true diversity and Gini coefficients were computed with the tcR R package. The overlap coefficient, calculated on TCRB nucleotide sequences, was used to quantify repertoire sharing. Imported from immuneACCESS, the table was reduced by TCRdb to in-frame sequences with V and J called. These copies leave out some clones; in studies compared against another copy, an unresolved V gene accounts for under half, and the cause of the remainder is not known. That table supplies the V and J calls and clone size; D and trimming were determined from the DNA. The sample profile shows 400,000 or so clones; 9.5% to 10% of them were found once. The ten largest account for 0.45% to 0.65% of the sample.

The CDR3 runs 15 amino acids, cysteine and phenylalanine included. The retained sequence is limited to the CDR3, 45 bases, with the frame set at the first base. The junction shows trimming of 11 bases on V and 0 bases on J, plus 17 bases between the germline ends. From the germline V gene (reference sequence), CDR1 is MNHNY and CDR2 is SVGAGI. Remarks on this clone: This clone's antigen is unknown. Per-base qualities were not stored, and no clone one base away is much larger.

This receptor was obtained from a man aged 25 to 40 with type 1 diabetes. Sequencing was carried out using central memory CD4+ T cells from blood. Rearrangement joined TRBV6-6 to TRBJ2-1; the D region possibly corresponds to TRBD2 (7 bases align). The CDR3 region reads CAGGNREGSYNEQFF. The DNA sequence follows: TGTGCCGGGGGAAACAGGGAGGGCTCCTACAATGAGCAGTTCTTC.